Shown below are 27 T cell receptor beta chains from a single sample sequenced in a study of shared clonotypes between healthy human individuals. TCRdb's table, derived via immunoSEQ multiplex PCR, lists solely in-frame clones and lacks some. The repertoire includes around 2,000,000 clones, approximately 95% of them detected once, and 0.1% to 0.15% sits in the top ten. The sequencing sample was made of naive CD4+ T cells sorted from blood. Subset given: CD45RA+ positively selected. The receptor source for this set is a man aged 18 to 30 in good health.

The genes are TRBV18 and TRBJ2-1, with D perhaps matching TRBD1 or TRBD2 (6 bases each). Per germline, CDR1 KGHSH and CDR2 LQKENI. The CDR3 loop spans 16 amino acids. V lost 4 bases and J 0 bases, leaving 13 bases between the germline ends. The CDR3 spells CASSRAGGGSYNEQFF. DNA of the CDR3: TGTGCCAGCTCACGCGCCGGGGGCGGCTCCTACAATGAGCAGTTCTTC.

The chain combines TRBV6-6 with TRBJ2-5; D may be TRBD1 or TRBD2 (5 bases each). In germline, CDR1 is MNHNY, CDR2 SVGAGI (reference sequence). The CDR3 contains 15 residues. V dropped 2 bases and J dropped 0 bases, with 10 bases sitting between them. The CDR3 is CASSYHGANQETQYF. For the CDR3, the DNA is TGTGCCAGCAGTTACCACGGGGCAAACCAAGAGACCCAGTACTTC.

The chain uses TRBV9 and TRBJ2-3; D is undetermined. V was clipped by 3 bases and J by 5 bases, with 10 bases between them. Per the germline V gene, CDR1 is SGDLS and CDR2 is YYNGEE. The CDR3 sequence is 13 residues long. As DNA, the CDR3 is TGTGCCAGCAGCGGGTCTAGGGAAGATACGCAGTATTTT. Encoded protein: CASSGSREDTQYF.

This chain connects TRBV28 to TRBJ2-7; possibly TRBD1 for D (6 bases). V was shortened by 2 bases and J by 5 bases, with 13 bases between the two germline ends. The germline V gene has CDR1 MDHEN and CDR2 SYDVKM. The CDR3 sequence is 14 residues long. The CDR3 protein is CASSLPQGRHEQYF. As DNA, the CDR3 is TGTGCCAGCAGTTTACCCCAGGGGCGACACGAGCAGTACTTC.

The chain couples TRBV11-3 to TRBJ1-6; no firm D call. There are 14 residues in the CDR3. The ends were cut back, 3 bases at V and 7 bases at J, with 10 bases in the middle. Germline CDR1 SGHNT, CDR2 YENEEA. The CDR3 DNA sequence: TGTGCCAGCAGCTTGGGAGCGGAAAATTCACCCCTCCACTTT. Encoded protein: CASSLGAENSPLHF.

This rearrangement joins TRBV11-1 to TRBJ2-3; D tentatively reads TRBD1 or TRBD2 (5 bases each). The CDR3 is 14 residues long. The V gene's germline CDR1 is SGHAT and CDR2 FQDESV (reference sequence). The V end was cut by 2 bases, the J end by 4 bases, with 10 bases between. The CDR3 region has the DNA TGTGCCAGCAGCTTATGGGGGAGTCCAGATACGCAGTATTTT. It specifies CASSLWGSPDTQYF.

The chain carries TRBV6-5 and TRBJ2-7, with TRBD2 matching over 11 bases. This CDR3 spans 16 amino acids. The V segment lost 0 bases and the J segment 4 bases; nucleotides outside the gene matches: 5. Germline assignment: CDR1 MNHEY and CDR2 SVGAGI. The CDR3 spells CASSYSSGRAGYEQYF. The DNA of the CDR3 is TGTGCCAGCAGTTACTCTAGCGGGAGGGCTGGGTACGAGCAGTACTTC.

The chain joins TRBV5-1 to TRBJ1-2; unclear D gene. Trimming took 4 bases from V and 4 from J, leaving 8 bases between them. The CDR3 sequence is 12 residues long. Germline V CDR1 and CDR2: SGHRS, YFSETQ. This chain's CDR3 is CASSKNLYGYTF. CDR3 nucleotide sequence: TGCGCCAGCAGCAAGAATCTCTATGGCTACACCTTC.

This chain joins TRBV21-1 and TRBJ1-5. TRBV21-1 corresponds to a pseudogene. The CDR3 contains 16 residues. CDR3 sequence reads: CASSKRGGRGDQPQHF. Here the CDR3 DNA reads TGTGCCAGCAGCAAACGGGGAGGTCGGGGAGATCAGCCCCAGCATTTT.

The chain uses TRBV19 and TRBJ1-1, with D perhaps matching TRBD1 (6 bases). The CDR3 runs to 15 residues. The germline V gene has CDR1 LNHDA and CDR2 SQIVND (reference sequence). V lost 4 bases to trimming and J lost 3 bases, with 15 bases between them. The CDR3 sequence is CASSSGGFIYTEAFF. Here the CDR3 DNA reads TGTGCCAGTAGTAGCGGGGGCTTCATATACACTGAAGCTTTCTTT.

Concerning this clone: The same CDR3 arises from other DNA sequences in this sample as well. This rearrangement joins TRBV7-9 to TRBJ2-1; weak D call: TRBD2 (5 bases). CDR1 and CDR2 from the germline V gene are SEHNR and FQNEAQ (reference sequence). Trimming stripped 0 bases from V and 6 bases from J, with 6 bases between. The CDR3 is 13 amino acids. CDR3 bases: TGTGCCAGCAGCTTAGCCGGAGGCAATGAGCAGTTCTTC. As protein: CASSLAGGNEQFF.

This chain connects TRBV7-2 to TRBJ2-3; tentatively, D is TRBD2 (6 bases). The CDR3 covers 15 residues. The V gene lost 6 bases and the J gene lost 0 bases, with 13 bases spanning the gap. Germline V gene data show CDR1 as SGHTA and CDR2 as FQGNSA. The DNA for the CDR3 is TGTGCCAGCAGTTTCGGCGGGACTAGCACAGATACGCAGTATTTT. This translates into CASSFGGTSTDTQYF.

The chain employs TRBV5-1 and TRBJ1-1, with 9 bases matching TRBD1. CDR3 length equals 15 residues. The junction had 8 bases not matched to a gene; V was cut back by 4 bases and J by 4 bases. The germline V gene has CDR1 SGHRS and CDR2 YFSETQ. This CDR3 is CASSRGGDRATEAFF. CDR3 nucleotides: TGCGCCAGCAGCAGGGGAGGGGACAGGGCCACTGAAGCTTTCTTT.

This chain links TRBV12-5 with TRBJ2-2; 13 nucleotides line up with TRBD2. Per germline, CDR1 LGHNT and CDR2 FRNRAP. With 2 bases clipped from V and 6 bases from J, the junction kept 12 bases outside the gene matches. The CDR3 runs 19 residues. This CDR3 reads CASGLPGKTSGRAAGELFF. In DNA, the CDR3 is TGTGCTAGTGGTTTGCCCGGGAAAACTAGCGGGAGGGCCGCCGGGGAGCTGTTTTTT.

The chain joins TRBV18 to TRBJ2-1; TRBD2 is a possible D gene (5 bases). The germline gives CDR1 KGHSH, CDR2 LQKENI. Trimming took 6 bases from V and 7 from J, leaving 13 bases between them. This CDR3 spans 13 amino acids. The CDR3 protein is CASSSTSQNEQFF. The CDR3 nucleotides read TGTGCCAGCTCGTCCACTAGTCAGAATGAGCAGTTCTTC.

J is TRBJ1-1 and V is TRBV18; 8 positions agree with TRBD1. With V trimmed by 6 bases and J by 1 base, 13 bases remained unmatched. Per germline, CDR1 KGHSH and CDR2 LQKENI. The CDR3 length is 17 residues. Written as DNA, the CDR3 is TGTGCCAGCTCTCCGGACAGGGTTGTTAATTGGAACACTGAAGCTTTCTTT. Translating it yields CASSPDRVVNWNTEAFF.

This clone was recorded once. The V call is TRBV4-3, the J call TRBJ1-3; weak D call: TRBD1 (6 bases). The V gene's germline CDR1 is LGHNA and CDR2 YSLEER. The V gene lost 0 bases and the J gene lost 0 bases, with 15 bases spanning the gap. This CDR3 region has 18 residues. Here the CDR3 DNA reads TGCGCCAGCAGCCAAGAGATGGCAGGGGCGTTCTCTGGAAACACCATATATTTT. Protein sequence: CASSQEMAGAFSGNTIYF.

This clone has just one count. No conserved phenylalanine or tryptophan is present at the end of the CDR3, so a read error is the likely explanation. Because the CDR3's place on the DNA is in doubt, the DNA is left out and the CDR3 is given as listed by TCRdb. This chain uses TRBV20-1 with TRBJ2-3. Germline V CDR1 and CDR2: DFQATT, SNEGSKA (reference sequence). A total of 8 residues make up the CDR3, ends included. CDR3 loop: CSARGPPI.

The chain couples TRBV11-2 to TRBJ2-1; 7 nucleotides align to TRBD1. The CDR3 spans 17 residues. V gave up 0 bases and J gave up 4 bases; unmatched junction bases: 9. The germline V gene has CDR1 SGHAT and CDR2 FQNNGV. CDR3 residues: CASSLEHRGGIYNEQFF. CDR3 DNA: TGTGCCAGCAGCTTAGAACACCGAGGGGGCATATACAATGAGCAGTTCTTC.

This chain links TRBV5-1 with TRBJ2-1; TRBD1 or TRBD2 may be the D gene (5 bases each). This CDR3 has 17 residues. With 0 bases removed from V and 3 bases from J, the gap between germline ends came to 16 bases. Germline CDR1 reads SGHRS; CDR2 reads YFSETQ. CDR3 in amino acids: CASSLGGSSRDYNEQFF. The DNA for the CDR3 is TGCGCCAGCAGCTTGGGGGGCAGCAGCCGGGACTACAATGAGCAGTTCTTC.

DNA of the CDR3: TGTGCCAGCAGAGGACTAGCGGGGGGGCAGGCCAACGTCCTGACTTTC. This encodes CASRGLAGGQANVLTF. The genes are TRBV6-8 and TRBJ2-6, with 15 bases fitting TRBD2. The V gene's germline CDR1 is MNHGY and CDR2 SAAAGT. The CDR3 extends over 16 amino acids. With V trimmed by 6 bases and J by 6 bases, 3 bases remained unmatched.

The CDR3 loop reads CASSQFQGQGYEQYF. CDR3 in DNA: TGTGCCAGCAGCCAATTCCAGGGGCAGGGGTACGAGCAGTACTTC. This chain joins TRBV16 and TRBJ2-7, with D perhaps matching TRBD1 (6 bases). This CDR3 has 15 residues. V was pared by 1 base and J by 4 bases, with 14 bases between. The germline gives CDR1 KGHSY, CDR2 FQNENV.

This clone was picked up one time. The same CDR3 is also encoded by other DNA sequences in this sample. The rearrangement links TRBV28 to TRBJ1-1; 9 bases line up with TRBD1. The V and J ends lost 5 bases and 1 base, in that order; junction bases with no gene match: 5. In germline, CDR1 is MDHEN, CDR2 SYDVKM. The CDR3 length is 15 residues. The CDR3 spells CASSPPDRGNTEAFF. CDR3 coding DNA: TGTGCCAGCAGTCCTCCGGACAGGGGGAACACTGAAGCTTTCTTT.

V is TRBV5-1 and J is TRBJ2-5; weak D call: TRBD1 (6 bases). The CDR3 sequence is 15 residues long. V lost 3 bases and J 1 base, leaving 13 bases between the germline ends. Germline V gene sequence: CDR1 SGHRS, CDR2 YFSETQ. CDR3: CASSSRDIPQETQYF. The CDR3 coding sequence is TGCGCCAGCAGCTCCCGGGACATACCCCAAGAGACCCAGTACTTC.

This chain uses TRBV6-5 with TRBJ2-7, with 7 bases matching TRBD1. The J segment lost 5 bases and the V segment lost 6 bases, leaving 4 bases of the junction unmatched. Germline V gives CDR1 MNHEY, CDR2 SVGAGI. The CDR3 is made up of 12 amino acids. CDR3 loop: CASRTTGHEQYF. CDR3 bases: TGTGCCAGCAGGACGACAGGGCACGAGCAGTACTTC.

The rearrangement links TRBV7-2 to TRBJ2-7; weak D call: TRBD1 (5 bases). V was pared by 1 base and J by 2 bases, with 12 bases between. The germline CDR1 and CDR2 sequences are SGHTA and FQGNSA. This CDR3 comprises 15 residues. The CDR3 coding sequence is TGTGCCAGCAGCTTAGGGCCAGGGTCCCCCTACGAGCAGTACTTC. This codes for CASSLGPGSPYEQYF.

The gene calls are TRBV6-1 and TRBJ2-7; 7 bases are a match to TRBD1. This CDR3 has 15 residues. With 5 bases clipped from V and 2 bases from J, the junction kept 9 bases outside the gene matches. Germline lookup yields CDR1 MNHNS and CDR2 SASEGT. Here the CDR3 reads CASSPGTAGTYEQYF. In nucleotides, the CDR3 is TGTGCCAGCAGTCCCGGGACAGCCGGGACCTACGAGCAGTACTTC.